The next 8 T cell receptor beta chains were all read from a single sample in a study of cytomegalovirus exposure and HLA in healthy donors. Researchers ran the PCR with 60 Vbeta and 13 Jbeta primers. Sequencing used immunoSEQ multiplex PCR; TCRdb keeps in-frame clones, though not all of them. The data hold over 65,000 clones, with roughly 77% observed a single time. The source material was PBMCs. The source of these receptors is a man between 40 and 49 years old in good health and CMV-seronegative.

This chain links TRBV6-1 with TRBJ1-2; D call uncertain. Germline V gene lookup returns CDR1 MNHNS and CDR2 SASEGT. This CDR3 is 14 amino acids long. Trimming shortened V by 0 bases and J by 1 base, and 6 bases separated the two germline ends. The CDR3 region has the DNA TGTGCCAGCAGTGAAGCGCAGTTTAACTATGGCTACACCTTC. It is translated as CASSEAQFNYGYTF.

The table lists this clone with a few counts. The chain employs TRBV7-9 and TRBJ1-2; TRBD1 agrees at 8 bases. The CDR3 length is 14 residues. Germline trimming cut 4 bases from V and 4 bases from J; bases unmatched to any gene: 5. Germline assignment: CDR1 SEHNR and CDR2 FQNEAQ (reference sequence). CDR3 protein: CASSSTGELYGYTF. Written as DNA, the CDR3 is TGTGCCAGCAGCTCGACAGGGGAACTCTATGGCTACACCTTC.

J is TRBJ2-2 and V is TRBV6-1, with a possible D match to TRBD2 (5 bases). This CDR3 comprises 16 residues. Deletions cut 4 bases from V and 7 bases from J, with 19 bases between. Germline CDR1 is MNHNS and CDR2 is SASEGT. This CDR3 is CASSARARAFVGELFF. In DNA form, the CDR3 reads TGTGCCAGCAGTGCCCGGGCGAGGGCTTTCGTCGGGGAGCTGTTTTTT.

This clone has only a few counts. This rearrangement joins TRBV6-6 to TRBJ1-3; a possible D gene is TRBD1 (5 bases). In germline, CDR1 is MNHNY, CDR2 SVGAGI (reference sequence). The germline V and J ends were trimmed by 3 bases and 6 bases, with 12 bases remaining between them. CDR3 length: 14 residues. This CDR3 is CASSYLQGLNTIYF. The CDR3 nucleotides are TGTGCCAGCAGTTATCTCCAGGGACTAAACACCATATATTTT.

The rearrangement joins TRBV25-1 to TRBJ1-6, with D tentatively TRBD1 (5 bases). Trimming left V 5 bases short and J 7 bases short, with 9 bases between. Germline CDR1 and CDR2: MGHDK and SYGVNS. The CDR3 loop spans 13 amino acids. In DNA form, the CDR3 reads TGTGCCAGCAGTCTACCAGGGAATTCACCCCTCCACTTT. It encodes CASSLPGNSPLHF.

The chain couples TRBV29-1 to TRBJ2-4; TRBD1 aligns across 7 bases. J lost 0 bases, V lost 4 bases, and 12 bases had no gene match. CDR3 length equals 17 residues. Germline loops: CDR1 SQVTM, CDR2 ANQGSEA. CDR3 region: CSVVREGTAVAKNIQYF. The CDR3 DNA follows: TGCAGCGTTGTAAGGGAAGGGACAGCGGTAGCCAAAAACATTCAGTACTTC. Using reference TRBV29-1 and TRBJ2-4 for the parts outside the CDR3, the full variable domain is SAVISQKPSRDICQRGTSLTIQCQVDSQVTMMFWYRQQPGQSLTLIATANQGSEATYESGFVIDKFPISRPNLTFSTLTVSNMSPEDSSIYLCSVVREGTAVAKNIQYFGAGTRLSVL.

The chain carries TRBV7-9 and TRBJ1-2, with TRBD1 matching 9 bases. CDR1 is SEHNR and CDR2 is FQNEAQ in the germline V gene (reference sequence). Unmatched junction bases numbered 9, after V lost 5 bases and J lost 5 bases. This CDR3 has 15 residues. The CDR3, as DNA: TGTGCCAGCAGCCGAGGTCCGGGACAGGGATATGGCTACACCTTC. Protein product: CASSRGPGQGYGYTF.

The chain employs TRBV18 and TRBJ2-2; TRBD1 matches at 11 bases. The germline V gene has CDR1 KGHSH and CDR2 LQKENI. The CDR3 has 16 residues. Unmatched junction bases numbered 11, after V lost 8 bases and J lost 6 bases. CDR3 sequence reads: CASPQPGQGVAGELFF. The CDR3 nucleotides are TGTGCCAGCCCCCAGCCGGGACAGGGGGTTGCCGGGGAGCTGTTTTTT.